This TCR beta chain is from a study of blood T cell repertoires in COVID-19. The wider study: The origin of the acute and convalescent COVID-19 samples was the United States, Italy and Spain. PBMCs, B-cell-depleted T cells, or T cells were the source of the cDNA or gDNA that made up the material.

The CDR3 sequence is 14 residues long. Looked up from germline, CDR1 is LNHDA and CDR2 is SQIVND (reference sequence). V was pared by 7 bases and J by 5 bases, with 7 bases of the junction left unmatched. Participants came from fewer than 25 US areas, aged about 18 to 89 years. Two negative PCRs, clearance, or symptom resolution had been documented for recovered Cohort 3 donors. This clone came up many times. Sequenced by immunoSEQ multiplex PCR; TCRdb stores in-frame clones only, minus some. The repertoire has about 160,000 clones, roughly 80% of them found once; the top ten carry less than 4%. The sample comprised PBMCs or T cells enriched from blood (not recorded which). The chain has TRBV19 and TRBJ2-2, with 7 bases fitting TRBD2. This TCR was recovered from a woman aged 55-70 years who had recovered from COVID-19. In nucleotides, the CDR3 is TGTGCCAGTATGAGCGGGACCGTAACCGGGGAGCTGTTTTTT. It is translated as CASMSGTVTGELFF.